These 27 T cell receptor beta chains were all obtained from the same sample, sequenced in a study of blood T cell repertoires in COVID-19. Generated by immunoSEQ multiplex PCR, the TCRdb table keeps only in-frame clones and is missing some. The sample has roughly 90,000 clones; approximately 86% are singletons. Sample: peripheral blood. The receptors originated from a man aged 50-59 years with acute or convalescent COVID-19.

This chain connects TRBV18 to TRBJ2-7; 9 bases fit TRBD2. Germline-derived CDR1 and CDR2 are KGHSH and LQKENI. V shed 2 bases and J 4 bases; nucleotides not matched to a gene: 6. The CDR3 runs 15 residues. For the CDR3, the DNA is TGTGCCAGCTCACCAGGTAGCGGGAGAAATTACGAGCAGTACTTC. Protein product: CASSPGSGRNYEQYF.

The chain joins TRBV30 to TRBJ2-7; TRBD1 aligns across 10 bases. This CDR3 has 14 amino acids. The junction had 8 bases not matched to a gene; V was cut back by 4 bases and J by 5 bases. The germline CDR1 and CDR2 sequences are GTSNPN and SVGIG (reference sequence). CDR3 sequence reads: CAWKGQGTLNEQYF. DNA of the CDR3: TGTGCCTGGAAGGGACAGGGGACCCTAAACGAGCAGTACTTC.

The rearrangement joins TRBV7-3 to TRBJ1-1; D is perhaps TRBD1 (5 bases). Germline loops: CDR1 SGHTA, CDR2 FQGTGA. The CDR3 runs 13 residues. Trimming removed 4 bases from V and 6 bases from J, with 12 bases in between. CDR3 residues: CASSSRGPAEAFF. CDR3 coding DNA: TGTGCCAGCAGCTCAAGGGGTCCCGCTGAAGCTTTCTTT.

This clone showed up just a few times. This rearrangement joins TRBV19 to TRBJ1-2; TRBD1 aligns across 8 bases. There are 16 residues in the CDR3. Germline CDR1 LNHDA, CDR2 SQIVND (reference sequence). V lost 6 bases to trimming and J lost 6 bases; unmatched junction nucleotides: 15. The CDR3 is CASSVSLGQGINGYTF. The CDR3 nucleotides read TGTGCCAGTAGCGTCTCTCTAGGACAGGGAATAAATGGCTACACCTTC.

CDR3 in amino acids: CASSLGLAVYEQYF. CDR3 bases: TGTGCCAGCAGCTTGGGACTAGCGGTCTACGAGCAGTACTTC. The chain joins TRBV7-8 to TRBJ2-7; 11 bases map to TRBD2. V gave up 3 bases and J gave up 3 bases; unmatched junction bases: 1. Germline CDR1 SGHVS, CDR2 FQNEAQ. The CDR3 has 14 residues.

The J gene is TRBJ2-1, the V gene TRBV12-3 or TRBV12-4; D uncertain. The CDR3 is made up of 13 amino acids. V was clipped by 6 bases and J by 0 bases, with 6 bases between them. The CDR3 bases are TGTGCCAGCAGCCTAAGCTCCTACAATGAGCAGTTCTTC. Translation: CASSLSSYNEQFF.

The V call is TRBV5-1, the J call TRBJ1-1, with D uncertain. CDR1 is SGHRS and CDR2 is YFSETQ in the germline V gene. Trimming stripped 0 bases from V and 5 bases from J, with 11 bases between. This CDR3 spans 14 amino acids. The CDR3 sequence: CASSLGHTGTEAFF. The CDR3 region has the DNA TGCGCCAGCAGCTTGGGCCACACGGGGACTGAAGCTTTCTTT.

This clone was observed a single time. The chain couples TRBV9 to TRBJ2-7; D possibly corresponds to TRBD2 (5 bases). CDR3 length equals 13 residues. Germline CDR1 and CDR2: SGDLS and YYNGEE. V lost 0 bases and J lost 4, with 8 bases in between. CDR3 DNA sequence: TGTGCCAGCAGCGTAGCTCCGGGGTACGAGCAGTACTTC. Its protein product is CASSVAPGYEQYF.

The chain carries TRBV7-2 and TRBJ1-5; D unresolved. In germline, CDR1 is SGHTA, CDR2 FQGNSA. The CDR3 sequence is 15 residues long. V gave up 1 base and J gave up 6 bases, with 13 bases separating them. The DNA of the CDR3 is TGTGCCAGCAGCTTAGTCGGTAGGTCGGGTCAGCCCCAGCATTTT. Amino acids: CASSLVGRSGQPQHF. Combining the CDR3 with reference TRBV7-2 and TRBJ1-5 gives the whole variable domain GAGVSQSPSNKVTEKGKDVELRCDPISGHTALYWYRQSLGQGLEFLIYFQGNSAPDKSGLPSDRFSAERTGGSVSTLTIQRTQQEDSAVYLCASSLVGRSGQPQHFGDGTRLSIL.

The chain has TRBV6-4 and TRBJ2-1, with 8 bases identical to TRBD2. This CDR3 is built from 15 residues. Germline V gives CDR1 MRHNA, CDR2 SNTAGT. Unmatched junction bases numbered 7, after V lost 3 bases and J lost 6 bases. Here the CDR3 reads CASSDGLAGRNEQFF. The CDR3 DNA follows: TGTGCCAGCAGTGATGGGCTAGCGGGTCGCAATGAGCAGTTCTTC.

J is TRBJ2-7 and V is TRBV6-1, with 11 bases lining up with TRBD2. This CDR3 has 16 residues. The V segment lost 0 bases and the J segment 3 bases; nucleotides outside the gene matches: 4. Per germline, CDR1 MNHNS and CDR2 SASEGT. CDR3 sequence (DNA): TGTGCCAGCAGTGAAGCGACTAGCGGGAAAGGCTACGAGCAGTACTTC. Translated, it gives CASSEATSGKGYEQYF.

Here the CDR3 DNA reads TGTGCCAGCAGCGTAGGAGGACAGGGATTTGAGGAGCTGTTTTTT. Translated: CASSVGGQGFEELFF. This rearrangement joins TRBV9 to TRBJ2-2; 8 nucleotides align to TRBD1. Germline values: CDR1 SGDLS, CDR2 YYNGEE. The CDR3 runs 15 residues. V trimming: 0 bases; J trimming: 10 bases; junction bases outside the gene matches: 8.

The V gene is TRBV7-8, the J gene TRBJ2-4; D is perhaps TRBD1 (5 bases). Germline assignment: CDR1 SGHVS and CDR2 FQNEAQ. Trimming cost V 3 bases and J 1 base, with 19 bases left between them. The CDR3 consists of 18 residues. CDR3 nucleotide sequence: TGTGCCAGCAGCTTTCAGGGTTCGGCTGTAAAGGCCAAAAACATTCAGTACTTC. Amino acid sequence: CASSFQGSAVKAKNIQYF. Based on the CDR3 plus reference TRBV7-8 and TRBJ2-4, the full variable domain is GAGVSQSPRYKVAKRGQDVALRCDPISGHVSLFWYQQALGQGPEFLTYFQNEAQLDKSGLPSDRFFAERPEGSVSTLKIQRTQQEDSAVYLCASSFQGSAVKAKNIQYFGAGTRLSVL.

The chain links TRBV30 to TRBJ2-7, with D possibly TRBD2 on 6 matching bases. CDR1 is GTSNPN and CDR2 is SVGIG in the germline V gene (reference sequence). This CDR3 spans 13 amino acids. V gave up 5 bases and J gave up 2 bases, with 13 bases separating them. The CDR3 spells CAWGTPPTYEQYF. The CDR3 nucleotides read TGTGCCTGGGGGACTCCTCCCACCTACGAGCAGTACTTC.

The V and J genes are TRBV9 and TRBJ2-3, with 13 nucleotides matching TRBD2. Per the germline V gene, CDR1 is SGDLS and CDR2 is YYNGEE. The CDR3 has 15 amino acids. With V trimmed by 5 bases and J by 3 bases, 3 bases remained unmatched. In DNA, the CDR3 is TGTGCCAGCAGTGCGACTAGCGGGAGGACAGATACGCAGTATTTT. Its protein is CASSATSGRTDTQYF.

This sequence joins TRBV5-4 and TRBJ2-7; 8 bases are a match to TRBD2. Germline V gives CDR1 SGHNT, CDR2 YYREEE (reference sequence). The CDR3 covers 18 residues. With 4 bases clipped from V and 6 bases from J, the junction kept 21 bases outside the gene matches. The DNA for the CDR3 is TGTGCCAGCAGCCCCACGATTCCCACTAGCGGATCTTTAGGCGAGCAGTACTTC. Its translation: CASSPTIPTSGSLGEQYF.

This chain connects TRBV7-6 to TRBJ2-2; 7 bases line up with TRBD2. The CDR3 has 16 amino acids. Trimming cost V 0 bases and J 4 bases; bases outside gene matches: 5. Germline V gene sequence: CDR1 SGHVS, CDR2 FNYEAQ. The CDR3: CASSLAGASGTGELFF. The CDR3 DNA sequence: TGTGCCAGCAGCTTAGCTGGGGCTAGCGGCACCGGGGAGCTGTTTTTT.

The chain is built from TRBV18 and TRBJ1-2, with D possibly TRBD1 on 5 matching bases. V was trimmed by 2 bases and J by 8 bases, leaving 21 bases between them. CDR1 is KGHSH and CDR2 is LQKENI in the germline V gene. CDR3 length equals 16 residues. The DNA for the CDR3 is TGTGCCAGCTCACCATCCGCCGTCGGCAGGGCGGCCGGCTACACCTTC. It translates to CASSPSAVGRAAGYTF.

The J gene is TRBJ1-1, the V gene TRBV28, with D unclear. Germline V gene sequence: CDR1 MDHEN, CDR2 SYDVKM. Trimming pared 7 bases from V and 7 bases from J, leaving 16 bases between. The CDR3 spans 13 residues. The CDR3 loop is CASTLVLTSEAFF. CDR3 DNA sequence: TGTGCCAGCACCCTGGTTCTTACTAGTGAAGCTTTCTTT. The full variable domain, with the rest looked up from reference TRBV28 and TRBJ1-1, is DVKVTQSSRYLVKRTGEKVFLECVQDMDHENMFWYRQDPGLGLRLIYFSYDVKMKEKGDIPEGYSVSREKKERFSLILESASTNQTSMYLCASTLVLTSEAFFGQGTRLTVV.

Only one count was recorded for this clone. This chain joins TRBV19 and TRBJ2-3, with 7 bases matching TRBD1. This CDR3 has 15 amino acids. V dropped 5 bases and J dropped 0; count of bases not matched to a gene: 5. Germline V gene sequence: CDR1 LNHDA, CDR2 SQIVND (reference sequence). The DNA of the CDR3 is TGTGCCAGTAGTCCGGACAGGTCTAGCACAGATACGCAGTATTTT. Protein: CASSPDRSSTDTQYF.

This chain joins TRBV4-1 and TRBJ1-1; D is uncertain. V was trimmed by 5 bases and J by 7 bases, leaving 14 bases between them. The CDR3 has 13 residues. Germline assignment: CDR1 MGHRA and CDR2 YSYEKL. CDR3 protein: CASSSEGGGEAFF. In DNA form, the CDR3 reads TGCGCCAGCAGCTCTGAGGGAGGCGGTGAAGCTTTCTTT.

V gene TRBV30 combines with J gene TRBJ2-5; TRBD1 might be the D (6 bases). Germline CDR1 is GTSNPN and CDR2 is SVGIG (reference sequence). V gave up 0 bases and J gave up 4 bases, with 15 bases separating them. This CDR3 is 15 amino acids long. CDR3 DNA sequence: TGTGCCTGGAGTGTATGGCTGGCAGGGGTAGAGACCCAGTACTTC. Its protein is CAWSVWLAGVETQYF.

This clone has just a few counts. The V gene is TRBV19, the J gene TRBJ2-2; D may be TRBD1 (5 bases). CDR3 length: 13 amino acids. V was clipped by 10 bases and J by 7 bases, with 16 bases between them. The V gene's germline CDR1 is LNHDA and CDR2 SQIVND (reference sequence). CDR3 coding DNA: TGTGCCACCCAGGGCCAGCTTGGCGGGGAGCTGTTTTTT. It encodes CATQGQLGGELFF.

The rearrangement links TRBV6-4 to TRBJ1-6, with unresolved D. The CDR3 length is 13 residues. CDR1 and CDR2 (germline): MRHNA, SNTAGT. Trimming removed 2 bases from V and 7 bases from J, with 6 bases in between. CDR3 in amino acids: CASSDVENSPLHF. The CDR3 DNA is TGTGCCAGCAGTGACGTGGAGAATTCACCCCTCCACTTT.

V is TRBV28 and J is TRBJ2-2, with D possibly being TRBD2 (6 bases). Germline V lookup: CDR1 MDHEN, CDR2 SYDVKM. V lost 5 bases and J 5 bases, leaving 15 bases between the germline ends. This CDR3 is 15 amino acids long. CDR3 region: CASSKGGTLTGELFF. CDR3 nucleotides: TGTGCCAGCAGTAAAGGAGGGACCCTAACCGGGGAGCTGTTTTTT.

The chain couples TRBV6-2 or TRBV6-3 to TRBJ1-5, with TRBD1 identical over 8 bases. The V and J ends lost 0 bases and 2 bases, in that order; junction bases with no gene match: 12. The germline V gene has CDR1 MNHEY and CDR2 SVGEGT. This CDR3 has 19 amino acids. Here the CDR3 reads CASSYSRTSNRGGNQPQHF. Written as DNA, the CDR3 is TGTGCCAGCAGTTACTCCCGAACCTCGAACAGGGGGGGCAATCAGCCCCAGCATTTT.

CDR3 sequence reads: CASTTVSGANVLTF. In DNA form, the CDR3 reads TGTGCCAGCACGACAGTCTCTGGGGCCAACGTCCTGACTTTC. The chain employs TRBV6-5 and TRBJ2-6; D may be TRBD1 (5 bases). This CDR3 region has 14 residues. V lost 7 bases, J lost 0 bases, and 7 bases lay in between. Germline CDR1 reads MNHEY; CDR2 reads SVGAGI.